Sequencing of this TCR beta chain was carried out in a study of T cell responses to AZD1222 COVID-19 vaccine. Details on this clone: As yet, its antigen is unknown.

Sequenced by immunoSEQ multiplex PCR; TCRdb stores in-frame clones only, minus some. The profile shows 95,000 to 100,000 clones, roughly 90% of them singletons. V was pared by 4 bases and J by 8 bases, with 19 bases of the junction left unmatched. This CDR3 is built from 18 residues. CDR1 and CDR2 (germline): MGHRA, YSYEKL. Findings and limits, study-wide: Once two AZD1222 doses were given, Spike-specific TCR breadth and depth went up. Among those given AZD1222, only five or six were seropositive at baseline. Among the donors, most were white British and more were female, and clonal diversity was possibly underestimated.

The starting material was peripheral blood, obtained 28 days after the second AZD1222 dose. The sequence derives from an adult who received the AZD1222 COVID-19 vaccine. The rearrangement joins TRBV4-1 to TRBJ1-2, with 10 bases identical to TRBD1. CDR3 protein: CASSLVARDRGLLYGYTF. CDR3 sequence (DNA): TGCGCCAGCAGCCTAGTCGCCCGGGACAGGGGACTCCTCTACGGCTACACCTTC.